The clone carrying this T cell receptor (beta chain) was observed many times. The authors ran a second PCR of roughly 6 to 12 cycles using a sample-barcoded 5' primer and a J-beta primer mix. MiXCR, applied by TCRdb to the 5' RACE reads, yields one record per CDR3 protein. The repertoire has roughly 800,000 distinct CDR3 sequences, roughly 40% of them found once; the top ten carry roughly 13%. This record comes from a study of blood T cells in healthy people across ages. Germline CDR1 MNHEY, CDR2 SVGAGI. V gave up 2 bases and J gave up 4 bases, with 12 bases separating them. The CDR3 contains 15 residues.

The sequenced sample was blood. The sequence derives from a man younger than 35 in good health. The rearrangement joins TRBV6-5 to TRBJ2-1, with a tentative D call TRBD1 (6 bases). The CDR3 loop is CASSYVGATYNEQFF. In DNA, the CDR3 is TGTGCCAGCAGTTACGTGGGGGCCACATACAATGAGCAGTTCTTC.